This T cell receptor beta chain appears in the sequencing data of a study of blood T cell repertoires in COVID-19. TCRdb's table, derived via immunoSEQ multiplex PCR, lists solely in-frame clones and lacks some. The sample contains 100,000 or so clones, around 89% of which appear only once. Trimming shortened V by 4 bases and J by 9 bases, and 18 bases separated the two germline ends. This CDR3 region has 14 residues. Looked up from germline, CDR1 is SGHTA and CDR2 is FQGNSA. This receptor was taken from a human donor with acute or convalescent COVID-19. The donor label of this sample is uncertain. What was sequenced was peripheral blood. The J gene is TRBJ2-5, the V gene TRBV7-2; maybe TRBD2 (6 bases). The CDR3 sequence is CASSSWGSGVAQYF. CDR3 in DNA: TGTGCCAGCAGCTCCTGGGGATCGGGGGTGGCCCAGTACTTC.